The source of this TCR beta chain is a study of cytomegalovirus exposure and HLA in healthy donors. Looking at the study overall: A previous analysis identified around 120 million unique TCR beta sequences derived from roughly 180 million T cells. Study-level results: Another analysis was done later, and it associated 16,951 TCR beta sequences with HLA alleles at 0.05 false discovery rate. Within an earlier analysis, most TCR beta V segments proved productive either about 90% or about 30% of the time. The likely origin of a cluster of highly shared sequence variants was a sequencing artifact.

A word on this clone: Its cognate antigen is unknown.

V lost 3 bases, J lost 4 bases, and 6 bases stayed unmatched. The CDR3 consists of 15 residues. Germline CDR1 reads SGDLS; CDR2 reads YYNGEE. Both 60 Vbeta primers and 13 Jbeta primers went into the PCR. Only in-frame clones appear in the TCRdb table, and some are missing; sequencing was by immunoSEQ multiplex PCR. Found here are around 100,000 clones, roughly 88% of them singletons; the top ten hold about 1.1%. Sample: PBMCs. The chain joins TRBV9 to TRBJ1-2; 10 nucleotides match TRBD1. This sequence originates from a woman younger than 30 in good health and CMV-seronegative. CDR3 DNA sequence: TGTGCCAGCAGCGATGACAGGGGGCCTGGCTATGGCTACACCTTC. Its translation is CASSDDRGPGYGYTF.